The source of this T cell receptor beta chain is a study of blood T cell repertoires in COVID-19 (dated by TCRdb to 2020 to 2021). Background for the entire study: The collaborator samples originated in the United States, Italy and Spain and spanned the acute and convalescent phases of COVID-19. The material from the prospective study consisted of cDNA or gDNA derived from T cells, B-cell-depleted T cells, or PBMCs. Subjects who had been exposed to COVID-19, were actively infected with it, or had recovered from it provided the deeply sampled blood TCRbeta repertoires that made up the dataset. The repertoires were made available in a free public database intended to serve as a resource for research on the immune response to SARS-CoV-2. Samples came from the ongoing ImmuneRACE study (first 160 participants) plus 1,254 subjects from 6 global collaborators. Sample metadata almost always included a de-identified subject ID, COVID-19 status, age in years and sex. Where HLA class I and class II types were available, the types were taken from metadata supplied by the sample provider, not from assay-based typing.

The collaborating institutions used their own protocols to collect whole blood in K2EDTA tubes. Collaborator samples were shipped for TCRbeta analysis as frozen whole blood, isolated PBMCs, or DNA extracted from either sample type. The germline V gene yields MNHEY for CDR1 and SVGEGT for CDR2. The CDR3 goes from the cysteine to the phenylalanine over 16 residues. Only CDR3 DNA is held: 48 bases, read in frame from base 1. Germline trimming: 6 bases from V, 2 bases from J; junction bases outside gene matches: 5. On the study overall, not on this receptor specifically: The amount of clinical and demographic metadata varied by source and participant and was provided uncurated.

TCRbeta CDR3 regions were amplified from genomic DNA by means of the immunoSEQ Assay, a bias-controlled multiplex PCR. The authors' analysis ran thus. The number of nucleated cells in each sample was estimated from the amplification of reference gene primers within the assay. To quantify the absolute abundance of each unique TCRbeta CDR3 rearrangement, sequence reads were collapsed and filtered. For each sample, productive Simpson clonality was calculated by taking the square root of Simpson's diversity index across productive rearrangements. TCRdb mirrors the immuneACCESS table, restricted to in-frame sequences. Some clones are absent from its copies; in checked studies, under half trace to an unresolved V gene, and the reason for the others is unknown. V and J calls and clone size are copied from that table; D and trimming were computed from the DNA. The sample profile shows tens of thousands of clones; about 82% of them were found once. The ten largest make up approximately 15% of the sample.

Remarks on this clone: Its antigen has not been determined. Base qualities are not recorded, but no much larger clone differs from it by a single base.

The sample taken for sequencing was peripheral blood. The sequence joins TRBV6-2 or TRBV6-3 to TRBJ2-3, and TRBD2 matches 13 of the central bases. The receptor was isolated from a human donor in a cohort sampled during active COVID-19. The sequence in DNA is TGTGCCAGCAGCTTACTAGCGGGGGGGAACACAGATACGCAGTATTTT. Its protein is CASSLLAGGNTDTQYF.